This TCR beta chain originates from a study of cytomegalovirus exposure and HLA in healthy donors. Across the study: The same platform was used for the 130 or so validation repertoires as for the roughly 700 first-cohort repertoires, as reported in a later analysis.

The CDR3 spans 13 residues. With 8 bases removed from V and 3 bases from J, the gap between germline ends came to 12 bases. The germline CDR1 and CDR2 sequences are SGHTA and FQGTGA. The data were produced by immunoSEQ multiplex PCR, yet TCRdb's version contains in-frame clones alone and is incomplete. The sample has 150,000 to 200,000 clones, approximately 86% seen once. The validation cohort, a group of 90 to 150 subjects, included the donors and was separate from the approximately 660-subject first cohort. Sequenced material: PBMCs. The V gene is TRBV7-3, the J gene TRBJ2-3; perhaps TRBD1 as D (6 bases). The TCR was taken from a woman aged 18-29 years in good health and CMV-seronegative. The CDR3 DNA reads as TGTGCCAGCTCAGGGGTTAGGACAGATACGCAGTATTTT. Protein sequence: CASSGVRTDTQYF.